This T cell receptor (beta chain) is drawn from a study of response to subunit inactivated influenza vaccine. TCRdb reprocessed the RT-PCR reads with MiXCR, giving one entry per CDR3 protein. The data show around 320,000 distinct CDR3 sequences, about 20% seen once. Concerning this clonotype itself: What it recognizes is unknown.

V was cut by 5 bases and J by 1 base, with 11 bases left in between. This CDR3 spans 14 amino acids. Germline V gives CDR1 KGHSH, CDR2 LQKENI. Findings and caveats of the study: The study's authors posited that every seasonal influenza vaccination enlists few new T cells.

The input for sequencing was PBMCs from blood, taken less than 22 months after vaccination. This clonotype originated in a man aged 50 to 69 who received an inactivated influenza vaccine. The chain is built from TRBV18 and TRBJ1-1; D perhaps matches TRBD1 (6 bases). The CDR3 reads CASSEGVSNTEAFF. The DNA of the CDR3 is TGTGCCAGCTCAGAGGGGGTTTCGAACACTGAAGCTTTCTTT.